This is a list of T cell receptor beta chains from one sample in a study of T cells in lung cancer brain metastases. The protocol was immunoSEQ multiplex PCR, while the TCRdb copy is restricted to in-frame clones and leaves out a portion. The sample contains 3,000 or so clones, approximately 87% of which appear only once. Sequenced input: tumor tissue from the primary lung tumor. The receptors here all came from a woman between 50 and 59 years old with non-small cell lung cancer. The CDR3 runs from the conserved cysteine through the conserved F or W. The D gene is left open where the match is weak. The size entry is marked missing in some rows and otherwise reads once, few, many or a size class.

J	size	V	D	DNA	CDR3
TRBJ2-6	few	TRBV5-1	-	TGCGCCAGCAGCTTCGGACATTTCTCTGGGGCCAACGTCCTGACTTTC	CASSFGHFSGANVLTF
TRBJ1-5	-	TRBV7-8	-	TGTGCCAGCAGCTCCGACAGGCGACCCCAGCATTTT	CASSSDRRPQHF
TRBJ1-2	-	TRBV21-1	-	TGTGCCAGCTGCAGGGCAGGGGACCTGCTGGGCGATGGCTACACCTTC	CASCRAGDLLGDGYTF
TRBJ2-7	-	TRBV19	-	TGTGCCAGTAGTATTGGGGGGCCATTGTACCCCTACGAGCAGTACTTC	CASSIGGPLYPYEQYF
TRBJ1-2	-	TRBV11-1	-	TGTGCCAGCAGCTTAGGCCCCCAGGCTCTCTATGGCTACACCTTC	CASSLGPQALYGYTF
TRBJ1-2	-	TRBV21-1	-	TGTGCCAGCAGCAAAAGACAGGGGGACCACTATGGCTACACCTTC	CASSKRQGDHYGYTF
TRBJ1-4	-	TRBV27	-	TGTGCCAGCAGTTTATCAGGGTCAGGACGGGGAAAACTGTTTTTT	CASSLSGSGRGKLFF
TRBJ2-7	-	TRBV11-2	-	TGTGCCAGCAGCTTAGGCTTGGCCGGAACGGGGGAGCAGTACTTC	CASSLGLAGTGEQYF
TRBJ2-1	-	TRBV4-3	TRBD1	TGCGCCAGCAGCCAAGATCGGACAGGGGATTCGTACAATGAGCAGTTCTTC	CASSQDRTGDSYNEQFF
TRBJ1-1	-	TRBV4-1	-	TGCGCCAGCAGCCGACAGGCCGCTAACACTGAAGCTTTCTTT	CASSRQAANTEAFF
TRBJ2-3	-	TRBV7-2	TRBD2	TGTGCCAGCAGTAGACTAGCGGGGGGAGATACGCAGTATTTT	CASSRLAGGDTQYF
TRBJ1-2	-	TRBV19	-	TGTGCCAGTAGTCCGCTCAGCAACCCCTATTATGGCTACACCTTC	CASSPLSNPYYGYTF
TRBJ1-1	-	TRBV5-4	-	TGTGCCAGCAGGGGCGGAGCGGAAGCTTTCTTT	CASRGGAEAFF
TRBJ2-5	-	TRBV11-2	TRBD2	TGTGCCAGCAGCTTAGTACGGGGGGGGCCAGAGACCCAGTACTTC	CASSLVRGGPETQYF
TRBJ1-1	-	TRBV5-1	-	TGCGCCAGCAGCTTGGGGGAAGGGGCTGAAGCTTTCTTT	CASSLGEGAEAFF
TRBJ2-5	-	TRBV9	-	TGTGCCAGCAGCCCCTCAGACCAAGAGACCCAGTACTTC	CASSPSDQETQYF
TRBJ2-5	-	TRBV7-2	-	TGTGCCAGCAGCTTAGGGCAGGCCCAAGAGACCCAGTACTTC	CASSLGQAQETQYF
TRBJ1-5	-	TRBV28	TRBD1	TGTGCCAGCAGGGTACCCGGGACAGGGACCCCTCAGCCCCAGCATTTT	CASRVPGTGTPQPQHF
TRBJ2-5	-	TRBV18	-	TGTGCCAGCTCACCACCGATCGAGACCCAGTACTTC	CASSPPIETQYF
TRBJ2-7	-	TRBV28	TRBD2	TGTGCCAGCAGTTCGCCCGGGAGGTCCTACGAGCAGTACTTC	CASSSPGRSYEQYF
TRBJ2-2	-	TRBV5-4	-	TGTGCCAGCAGTCCCGCTTTAGGAGAGGCGAACACCGGGGAGCTGTTTTTT	CASSPALGEANTGELFF
TRBJ2-2	-	TRBV4-1	-	TGCGCCAGCAGCCACCTACCGGGGGGACATATCAAGTCAAGGGGCACCGGGGAGCTGTTTTTT	CASSHLPGGHIKSRGTGELFF
TRBJ1-6	few	TRBV19	TRBD1	TGTGCCAGTAGTCTCCGAGGGACAGAGGCACCCCTCCACTTT	CASSLRGTEAPLHF
TRBJ1-2	-	TRBV5-1	TRBD1	TGCGCCAGCGCACAGGGGGAGAGTGGCTACACCTTC	CASAQGESGYTF
TRBJ2-7	-	TRBV5-1	-	TGCGCCAGCATTAAGACAGGATCTCCCTACGAGCAGTACTTC	CASIKTGSPYEQYF
TRBJ1-5	-	TRBV7-9	-	TGTGCCAGCAGCGACACAGCGGGGGTTTACAATCAGCCCCAGCATTTT	CASSDTAGVYNQPQHF
TRBJ2-7	once	TRBV5-1	TRBD1	TGCGCCAGCAGCCCTGGACAGGCGGCCTACGAGCAGTACTTC	CASSPGQAAYEQYF
TRBJ1-2	-	TRBV19	TRBD1	TGTGCCAGTACACGCCGGGACAGGGAGTCTGGCTACACCTTC	CASTRRDRESGYTF
TRBJ1-3	-	TRBV5-1	-	TGCGCCAGCAGCTTGGGCCGCTCTGGAAACACCATATATTTT	CASSLGRSGNTIYF
TRBJ2-7	-	TRBV6-6	-	TGTGCCAGCAGTCACAACCCCCCTTACGAGCAGTACTTC	CASSHNPPYEQYF
TRBJ1-5	-	TRBV21-1	-	TGTGCCAGCAGCAATCACAGAAATCGTGATCAGCCCCAGCATTTT	CASSNHRNRDQPQHF